This TCR beta chain was recovered during a study of shared clonotypes between healthy human individuals. The junction had 7 bases not matched to a gene; V was cut back by 4 bases and J by 6 bases. Germline V CDR1 and CDR2: WNHNN, SYGVQD (reference sequence). This CDR3 is built from 14 residues. CD45RO-negative CD8 cells positively selected for CCR7 made up the naive population, which excluded terminally differentiated effector memory CD45RA+ cells. The assay was immunoSEQ multiplex PCR, and TCRdb's table has in-frame clones only and misses some. The sample has over 750,000 clones; about 96% are singletons.

This sequence joins TRBV10-1 and TRBJ2-7; 9 nucleotides line up with TRBD2. The sequenced sample was naive CD8+ T cells sorted from blood. The source of this sequence is a man aged 30 to 39 in good health. The CDR3 region is CASSGPTSGLEQYF. CDR3 coding DNA: TGCGCCAGCAGTGGTCCAACTAGCGGGCTCGAGCAGTACTTC.